The sequence of this TCR beta chain was determined in a study of blood T cell repertoires in COVID-19. The overall study: The United States, Italy and Spain provided the acute and convalescent COVID-19 samples. Nucleic acid was either cDNA or gDNA, and it came from T cells, B-cell-depleted T cells, or PBMCs.

As handled by the study authors: Reference gene primers were amplified, and this amplification served to estimate nucleated cell counts. Data came from immunoSEQ multiplex PCR; TCRdb stores just in-frame clones and leaves some out. The D gene and trimming were derived from the DNA, and the V and J assignments and clone size from that table. The sample carries 100,000 or so clones, about 81% recorded once. The CDR3 has 12 amino acids. Looked up from germline, CDR1 is MDHEN and CDR2 is SYDVKM. J was trimmed by 12 bases and V by 6 bases; bases with no gene match: 9. Sequencing was performed on peripheral blood. The clonotype originates from a human donor in a cohort sampled during active COVID-19. V is TRBV28 and J is TRBJ2-7, with 9 nucleotides matching TRBD1. CDR3 coding DNA: TGTGCCAGCAGGCCCGGGACAGGGCGACGGTACTTC. Protein sequence: CASRPGTGRRYF.